A selection of T cell receptor beta chains follows, all from one sample in a study of CD8+CD57+ T cells in acquired aplastic anemia. TCRdb called the reads again in MiXCR, with one record for every CDR3 protein. The sample lists roughly 300,000 distinct CDR3 sequences, 55% to 60% occurring once. Sequencing input: sorted CD4+, CD8+, or CD8+CD57+ T cells (not recorded which) from PBMCs. The source of these receptors is a human donor with severe aplastic anemia or a healthy control (not recorded which). The CDR3 runs from the conserved cysteine through the conserved F or W. A D gene is named only where the DNA matches it firmly. A clone size is listed for some rows: how often the clone was seen (once, few, many), or a class if it is expanded.

TRBJ2-5	TRBV12-3/TRBV12-4	-	-	CASNGQLQETQYF	TGTGCCAGCAACGGACAGCTCCAAGAGACCCAGTACTTC
TRBJ1-2	TRBV24-1	TRBD1	-	CATSDSGGDYTF	TGTGCCACCAGTGATTCAGGGGGCGACTACACCTTC
TRBJ2-3	TRBV7-2	TRBD2	many	CASSLLQAGGSDTQYF	TGTGCCAGCAGCTTATTGCAAGCGGGGGGATCAGATACGCAGTATTTT
TRBJ2-1	TRBV24-1	-	many	CATSDLGPPNEQFF	TGTGCCACCAGTGATTTGGGACCGCCAAATGAGCAGTTCTTC
TRBJ1-2	TRBV19	-	-	CASSIFGGTGYTF	TGTGCCAGTAGTATCTTTGGGGGGACTGGCTACACCTTC
TRBJ1-1	TRBV7-9	-	few	CASSLAGRWQDTEAFF	TGTGCCAGCAGCTTAGCGGGCCGATGGCAGGACACTGAAGCTTTCTTT
TRBJ1-5	TRBV30	-	-	CAWSGGDGQPQHF	TGTGCCTGGAGTGGAGGGGATGGTCAGCCCCAGCATTTT
TRBJ2-2	TRBV25-1	-	-	CASSVSGAGELFF	TGTGCCAGCAGTGTATCTGGGGCAGGGGAGCTGTTTTTT
TRBJ2-3	TRBV19	-	-	CASSLFGRADTDTQYF	TGTGCCAGCAGTTTATTCGGCAGGGCCGACACAGATACGCAGTATTTT
TRBJ1-1	TRBV5-1	-	many	CASSLRGDNTEAFF	TGCGCCAGCAGCTTGCGGGGGGATAACACTGAAGCTTTCTTT
TRBJ2-6	TRBV19	-	few	CASGANVLTF	TGTGCCTCTGGGGCCAACGTCCTGACTTTC
TRBJ2-3	TRBV20-1	-	-	CSARGSAVTDTQYF	TGCAGTGCTAGGGGGTCGGCTGTTACAGATACGCAGTATTTT
TRBJ2-5	TRBV19	-	many	CATGTGQHQETQYF	TGTGCCACCGGAACCGGACAGCACCAAGAGACCCAGTACTTC
TRBJ2-7	TRBV19	TRBD1	many	CASSIVVGTGHYEQYF	TGTGCCAGTAGTATAGTCGTCGGGACAGGACACTACGAGCAGTACTTC
TRBJ2-7	TRBV7-6	-	-	CASSLGEGPTLEQYF	TGTGCCAGCAGCTTAGGTGAGGGCCCAACCCTCGAGCAGTACTTC
TRBJ1-1	TRBV10-2	-	-	CASSPRRTANTEAFF	TGCGCCAGCAGTCCCCGTAGGACAGCGAACACTGAAGCTTTCTTT
TRBJ2-3	TRBV7-3	-	-	CASSLQAMDNEQYF	TGTGCCAGCAGCCTACAGGCTATGGACAATGAGCAGTATTTT
TRBJ1-6	TRBV7-2	-	-	CASSGPSRNSPLHF	TGTGCCAGCAGCGGCCCCTCCCGTAACTCACCCCTCCACTTT
TRBJ2-3	TRBV19	TRBD2	-	CASSRGLAGGSTDTQYF	TGTGCCAGTAGTCGGGGACTAGCGGGGGGAAGCACAGATACGCAGTATTTT
TRBJ1-1	TRBV19	-	many	CASSIDLRFGRNTEAFF	TGTGCCAGTAGTATAGATTTGAGGTTTGGTAGGAACACTGAAGCTTTCTTT
TRBJ1-1	TRBV10-3	-	many	CAISDYQGNTEAFF	TGTGCCATCAGTGATTACCAGGGGAACACTGAAGCTTTCTTT
TRBJ1-2	TRBV5-4	-	-	CASSSSAANYGYTF	TGTGCCAGCAGCTCCTCAGCAGCTAACTATGGCTACACCTTC
TRBJ2-3	TRBV6-5	-	many	CASSTRDGLTDTQYF	TGTGCCAGCAGTACCCGGGACGGGCTCACAGATACGCAGTATTTT
TRBJ1-3	TRBV9	TRBD1	few	CASSPGTAQYF	TGTGCCAGCAGCCCAGGGACAGCCCAGTATTTT
TRBJ1-1	TRBV9	-	-	CASSAGSGGRNTEAFF	TGTGCCAGCAGCGCTGGCAGCGGGGGGCGCAACACTGAAGCTTTCTTT
TRBJ2-3	TRBV27	-	-	CASSFLRVLDTQYF	TGTGCCAGCAGTTTCCTGAGGGTTTTAGATACGCAGTATTTT
TRBJ1-2	TRBV6-2/TRBV6-3	-	-	CASSTVRDYGYTF	TGTGCCAGCAGTACGGTTAGAGACTATGGCTACACCTTC
TRBJ2-7	TRBV7-2	-	-	CASSPRGRVSYEQYF	TGTGCCAGCAGCCCGCGGGGCAGGGTCTCCTACGAGCAGTACTTC
TRBJ2-3	TRBV7-3	-	many	CASSLNTGTQYF	TGTGCCAGCAGCTTAAACACCGGAACGCAGTATTTT
TRBJ1-6	TRBV6-5	-	-	CASSYRDYSPLHF	TGTGCCAGCAGTTACAGGGATTATTCACCCCTCCACTTT
TRBJ1-1	TRBV30	TRBD1	many	CARYRGGPNTEAFF	TGTGCCCGATACAGGGGAGGGCCGAACACTGAAGCTTTCTTT
TRBJ2-5	TRBV5-1	TRBD2	-	CASSYSGGSRTETQYF	TGCGCCAGCAGCTATAGCGGGGGGTCTCGGACAGAGACCCAGTACTTC
TRBJ2-1	TRBV7-9	TRBD2	-	CASSFGTGGNEQFF	TGTGCCAGCAGCTTCGGGACGGGAGGCAATGAGCAGTTCTTC
TRBJ2-3	TRBV10-3	TRBD2	-	CATALAGSRTLRTDTQYF	TGTGCCACGGCACTAGCGGGGTCCCGTACTCTACGCACAGATACGCAGTATTTT
TRBJ2-6	TRBV14	-	once	CASSRQHRASGANVLTF	TGTGCCAGCAGCAGACAGCACAGGGCATCGGGGGCCAACGTCCTGACTTTC
TRBJ2-1	TRBV9	-	once	CASSDPLAGRANEQFF	TGTGCCAGCAGCGACCCGCTAGCAGGTAGGGCTAATGAGCAGTTCTTC
TRBJ1-1	TRBV12-3/TRBV12-4	-	many	CASGRLGPGSFF	TGTGCCAGCGGTAGACTAGGCCCCGGGTCTTTCTTT
TRBJ1-1	TRBV7-9	-	-	CASSLARGYTEAFF	TGTGCCAGCAGCTTAGCACGGGGCTATACTGAAGCTTTCTTT
TRBJ2-6	TRBV19	TRBD1	-	CGTGVGSGANVLTF	TGTGGGACAGGGGTGGGGTCTGGGGCCAACGTCCTGACTTTC
TRBJ2-7	TRBV4-1	TRBD1	-	CASSQGDRYDEQYF	TGCGCCAGCAGCCAAGGGGACAGGTACGACGAGCAGTACTTC
TRBJ2-7	TRBV10-1	-	-	CASSEVLGGYEQYF	TGCGCCAGCAGTGAGGTACTAGGGGGCTACGAGCAGTACTTC
TRBJ1-1	TRBV6-6	-	many	CASSYSRGATEAFF	TGTGCCAGCAGTTACTCGCGGGGGGCCACTGAAGCTTTCTTT
TRBJ1-6	TRBV7-3	TRBD1	many	CASSLGQGADSPLHF	TGTGCCAGCAGCTTAGGTCAGGGGGCGGATTCACCCCTCCACTTT
TRBJ2-7	TRBV25-1	-	once	CASSETSQGSSYEQYF	TGTGCCAGCAGTGAAACGAGCCAGGGGAGCTCCTACGAGCAGTACTTC
TRBJ1-2	TRBV24-1	-	-	CATSDIVLRHGYTF	TGTGCCACCAGTGATATTGTTTTACGACATGGCTACACCTTC
TRBJ2-2	TRBV19	-	many	CASRRGMSGELFF	TGTGCCAGTAGAAGGGGGATGAGCGGGGAGCTGTTTTTT
TRBJ2-7	TRBV2	TRBD2	-	CASRQGRGEQYF	TGTGCCAGCAGACAAGGGAGGGGCGAGCAGTACTTC
TRBJ2-1	TRBV20-1	TRBD1	-	CSARQGGNEQFF	TGCAGTGCCCGACAGGGGGGCAATGAGCAGTTCTTC
TRBJ2-2	TRBV6-1	-	once	CATTNTGELFF	TGTGCCACCACGAACACCGGGGAGCTGTTTTTT
TRBJ2-1	TRBV7-2	-	-	CASSLKRNNNEQFF	TGTGCCAGCAGCCTAAAGAGGAACAACAATGAGCAGTTCTTC
TRBJ1-1	TRBV11-1	TRBD1	many	CASSLVSQGDTEAFF	TGTGCCAGCAGCTTAGTGTCCCAGGGGGACACTGAAGCTTTCTTT
TRBJ1-4	TRBV5-1	-	many	CASSRRDGNEKLFF	TGCGCCAGCAGTCGACGGGACGGTAATGAAAAACTGTTTTTT
TRBJ2-1	TRBV25-1	TRBD2	-	CASRASGSHSEQFF	TGTGCCAGCAGAGCTAGCGGGAGTCACAGTGAGCAGTTCTTC
TRBJ2-1	TRBV7-9	TRBD2	-	CASRTAGVDYNEQFF	TGTGCCAGCAGGACAGCGGGAGTGGACTACAATGAGCAGTTCTTC
TRBJ2-3	TRBV2	TRBD2	-	CASSISGRADTQYF	TGTGCCAGCAGTATTAGCGGGAGGGCAGATACGCAGTATTTT